The T cell receptor beta chain under discussion was sequenced for a study of blood T cell repertoires in COVID-19. In the study overall: Spain, Italy and the United States supplied samples that represented acute and convalescent COVID-19. T cells, B-cell-depleted T cells, or PBMCs provided the cDNA or gDNA that served as material.

As processed by the authors: Nucleated cell counts were estimated from reference gene primer amplification. The table came from immunoSEQ multiplex PCR; TCRdb's copy has only in-frame clones and leaves some out. V, J and clone size are those of that table, while D and trimming were read from the DNA. The data show about 61,000 clones, with more than 65% seen just once and approximately 6% held by the top ten. The receptor was isolated from a woman aged 65 to 85 with acute or convalescent COVID-19. Sequencing input: peripheral blood.

The CDR3 sequence is CASSRDYLTDTQYF. CDR3 nucleotides: TGTGCCAGCAGCAGGGACTACCTCACAGATACGCAGTATTTT. J is TRBJ2-3 and V is TRBV5-4; 7 bases align to TRBD2. The CDR3 sequence is 14 residues long. Germline trimming cut 4 bases from V and 2 bases from J; bases unmatched to any gene: 4. The germline V gene has CDR1 SGHNT and CDR2 YYREEE (reference sequence).